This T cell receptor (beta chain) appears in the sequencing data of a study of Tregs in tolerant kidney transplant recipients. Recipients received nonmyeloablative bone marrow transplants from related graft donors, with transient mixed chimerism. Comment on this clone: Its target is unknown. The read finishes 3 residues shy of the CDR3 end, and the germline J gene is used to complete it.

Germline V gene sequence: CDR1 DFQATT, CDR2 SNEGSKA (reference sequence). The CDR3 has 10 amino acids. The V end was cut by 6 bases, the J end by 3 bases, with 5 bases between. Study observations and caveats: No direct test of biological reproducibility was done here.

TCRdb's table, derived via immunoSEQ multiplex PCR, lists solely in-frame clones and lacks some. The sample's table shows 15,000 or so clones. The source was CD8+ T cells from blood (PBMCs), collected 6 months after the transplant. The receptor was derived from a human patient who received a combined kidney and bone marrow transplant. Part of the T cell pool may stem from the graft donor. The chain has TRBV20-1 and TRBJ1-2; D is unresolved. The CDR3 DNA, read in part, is TGCAGTGCCCCGGACTATGGC. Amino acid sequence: CSAPDYG. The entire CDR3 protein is CSAPDYGYTF.